The 23 T cell receptor beta chains in this list originate from one sample, sequenced in a study of T cells after yellow fever vaccination. TCRdb itself ran the 5' RACE reads through MiXCR, one entry per CDR3 protein. Of nearly 550,000 distinct CDR3 sequences in the sample, roughly a fifth were seen once. Sequences were derived from PBMCs, sampled 15 days after the yellow fever booster vaccination. These receptors all stem from a man in his thirties or forties who received the YFV17D yellow fever vaccine.

The table lists this clonotype with a few counts. The V and J genes are TRBV29-1 and TRBJ2-5; D gene unclear. Trimming cost V 7 bases and J 0 bases, with 15 bases left between them. CDR3 length: 14 amino acids. Germline V gene data show CDR1 as SQVTM and CDR2 as ANQGSEA. The CDR3 coding sequence is TGCAGCGCCCGAGGCAGGCTGTACCAAGAGACCCAGTACTTC. It encodes CSARGRLYQETQYF.

In its sample, this clonotype was seen a few times. The chain joins TRBV6-1 to TRBJ2-3; 12 nucleotides line up with TRBD2. This CDR3 comprises 14 residues. Germline V gene lookup returns CDR1 MNHNS and CDR2 SASEGT. J gave up 6 bases and V 5 bases, and 3 bases lay outside the gene matches. CDR3 bases: TGTGCCAGCAGTCTAGCGGGAGGGTGGGATACGCAGTATTTT. This translates into CASSLAGGWDTQYF.

The chain is built from TRBV28 and TRBJ2-1; D possibly corresponds to TRBD1 (6 bases). CDR1 and CDR2 from the germline V gene are MDHEN and SYDVKM. The germline V and J ends were trimmed by 7 bases and 8 bases, with 18 bases remaining between them. The CDR3 is 14 residues long. The CDR3 DNA sequence: TGTGCCAGCACGCCGGGACACCCGAGAGATGAGCAGTTCTTC. Encoded protein: CASTPGHPRDEQFF.

This clonotype was detected a few times. CDR3 DNA sequence: TGCGCCAGCAGCTTGGATTCGACTTACTACGAGCAGTACTTC. It specifies CASSLDSTYYEQYF. The chain is built from TRBV5-1 and TRBJ2-7, with no clear D. V lost 0 bases and J 3 bases, leaving 10 bases between the germline ends. The germline gives CDR1 SGHRS, CDR2 YFSETQ. The CDR3 totals 14 residues.

The genes are TRBV12-3 or TRBV12-4 and TRBJ1-4, with no clear D. V lost 3 bases and J lost 5, with 7 bases in between. The CDR3 runs to 13 residues. As DNA, the CDR3 is TGTGCCAGCAGTTTCGAGGGAAATGAAAAACTGTTTTTT. Translated, it gives CASSFEGNEKLFF.

This clonotype was detected a few times. This chain links TRBV5-5 with TRBJ2-5, with 12 bases matching TRBD2. Trimming removed 1 base from V and 4 bases from J; junction bases left unmatched: 11. CDR1 is SGHKS and CDR2 is YYEKEE in the germline V gene (reference sequence). The CDR3 has 18 amino acids. The CDR3 DNA reads as TGTGCCAGCAGCTTGCTTACTAGCGGGAGGAGTCTGGTAGAGACCCAGTACTTC. Its protein product is CASSLLTSGRSLVETQYF.

The chain carries TRBV20-1 and TRBJ2-3; D is uncertain. Trimming took off 1 base at V and 6 bases at J, with 14 bases between the two ends. Germline lookup yields CDR1 DFQATT and CDR2 SNEGSKA (reference sequence). This CDR3 has 14 residues. In DNA form, the CDR3 reads TGCAGTGCTAGAGGGGTGGGTGTTTCGGATACGCAGTATTTT. Translation gives CSARGVGVSDTQYF.

This clonotype occurred a few times. The CDR3 sequence: CASSVGGEVEPQHF. For the CDR3, the DNA is TGTGCCAGCAGCGTAGGAGGGGAAGTTGAGCCCCAGCATTTT. V gene TRBV9 combines with J gene TRBJ1-5; tentative D call: TRBD1 (5 bases). Trimming took 0 bases from V and 8 from J, leaving 12 bases between them. The CDR3 consists of 14 residues. Germline CDR1 SGDLS, CDR2 YYNGEE.

The V call is TRBV5-1, the J call TRBJ2-3; perhaps D is TRBD1 or TRBD2 (5 bases each). Germline V gene data show CDR1 as SGHRS and CDR2 as YFSETQ. The CDR3 runs 15 residues. V lost 3 bases and J lost 0, with 11 bases in between. In DNA form, the CDR3 reads TGCGCCAGCAGCTCCCGGGACGGGAGCACAGATACGCAGTATTTT. This codes for CASSSRDGSTDTQYF.

This chain connects TRBV20-1 to TRBJ2-1, with TRBD1 as a possible D gene (5 bases). The CDR3 totals 14 residues. Trimming stripped 4 bases from V and 7 bases from J, with 17 bases between. Germline V gives CDR1 DFQATT, CDR2 SNEGSKA (reference sequence). CDR3 region: CSAINRTLGNEQFF. The CDR3 region has the DNA TGCAGTGCTATTAACAGGACCCTTGGGAATGAGCAGTTCTTC.

This chain uses TRBV14 with TRBJ1-1; TRBD1 matches 7 bases. V lost 0 bases and J lost 2; bases outside the gene matches: 12. CDR1 and CDR2 from the germline V gene are SGHDN and FVKESK. This CDR3 comprises 18 residues. The DNA for the CDR3 is TGTGCCAGCAGCCAAGATCTTATGGGGCAGGGGGTTAACACTGAAGCTTTCTTT. This encodes CASSQDLMGQGVNTEAFF.

This clonotype has more than one count but fewer than ten. J is TRBJ1-4 and V is TRBV5-1; D gene ambiguous. Germline CDR1 SGHRS, CDR2 YFSETQ. The CDR3 loop spans 14 amino acids. Trimming stripped 0 bases from V and 7 bases from J, with 10 bases between. CDR3 in DNA: TGCGCCAGCAGCTTGGACCGAGCAGGTGAAAAACTGTTTTTT. It translates to CASSLDRAGEKLFF.

There are a few counts of this clonotype. The chain uses TRBV6-2 or TRBV6-3 and TRBJ2-3, with TRBD1 identical over 8 bases. Trimming cost V 7 bases and J 2 bases; bases outside gene matches: 5. CDR1 is MNHEY and CDR2 is SVGEGT in the germline V gene. The CDR3 contains 14 residues. CDR3 DNA sequence: TGTGCCAGCATGGACAGGGCGATCACAGATACGCAGTATTTT. Translated: CASMDRAITDTQYF.

The rearrangement uses TRBV21-1 and TRBJ2-7; the table's D gene call, TRBD1, was not cross checked with the DNA. TRBV21-1 is listed as a pseudogene. The CDR3 totals 11 residues. CDR3 nucleotides: TGTGCCAGCAGAAGCCCGGGGCCTCGATTCTTC. Translation: CASRSPGPRFF.

This rearrangement joins TRBV4-3 to TRBJ2-3; D remains unclear. V lost 0 bases and J 7 bases, leaving 5 bases between the germline ends. This CDR3 has 12 amino acids. Germline-derived CDR1 and CDR2 are LGHNA and YSLEER. The CDR3 sequence is CASSQDSYTQYF. As DNA, the CDR3 is TGCGCCAGCAGCCAAGATAGTTATACGCAGTATTTT.

At least ten counts were recorded for this clonotype. The J gene is TRBJ2-1, the V gene TRBV10-2; the match to TRBD2 covers 11 bases. Germline V gene sequence: CDR1 WSHSY, CDR2 SAAADI. This CDR3 has 14 amino acids. Trimming cost V 7 bases and J 5 bases; bases outside gene matches: 4. CDR3 loop: CASMGTSGDNEQFF. DNA for the CDR3: TGCGCCAGCATGGGGACTAGCGGAGACAATGAGCAGTTCTTC.

This clonotype was observed a few times. The chain joins TRBV29-1 to TRBJ1-1; D is perhaps TRBD1 (6 bases). CDR1 SQVTM and CDR2 ANQGSEA come from the germline V gene. The V gene lost 7 bases and the J gene lost 7 bases, with 13 bases spanning the gap. The CDR3 runs 11 residues. The CDR3 DNA reads as TGCAGCGCTTCCCCCAGGGGTGAAGCTTTCTTT. Its protein product is CSASPRGEAFF.

This clonotype was detected a few times. The CDR3 DNA is TGTGCCAGTAGTATAAACAGACAAGAGACCCAGTACTTC. Protein sequence: CASSINRQETQYF. The chain is built from TRBV19 and TRBJ2-5; no definite D call. CDR3 length equals 13 residues. From germline, CDR1 is LNHDA and CDR2 SQIVND (reference sequence). The germline V and J ends were trimmed by 2 bases and 2 bases, with 6 bases remaining between them.

The rearrangement links TRBV27 to TRBJ1-1; TRBD1 aligns across 7 bases. The CDR3 is 14 amino acids. V trimming: 2 bases; J trimming: 5 bases; junction bases outside the gene matches: 5. CDR1 is MNHEY and CDR2 is SMNVEV in the germline V gene (reference sequence). CDR3 residues: CASSLSRGETEAFF. The CDR3 coding sequence is TGTGCCAGCAGTTTAAGCAGGGGGGAGACTGAAGCTTTCTTT.

The rearrangement uses TRBV11-2 and TRBJ1-2; the D gene is possibly TRBD1 (5 bases). Germline V gene lookup returns CDR1 SGHAT and CDR2 FQNNGV. This CDR3 has 12 amino acids. The V and J ends lost 5 bases and 8 bases respectively, with 12 bases between them. The CDR3 reads CASSPHPGGYTF. CDR3 coding DNA: TGTGCCAGCAGCCCCCACCCAGGGGGCTACACCTTC.

This clonotype was picked up a small number of times. The chain couples TRBV7-2 to TRBJ2-7; no clear D. CDR1 SGHTA and CDR2 FQGNSA come from the germline V gene. V lost 0 bases and J lost 3, with 6 bases in between. The CDR3 has 13 residues. CDR3 sequence: CASSLAQVYEQYF. CDR3 in DNA: TGTGCCAGCAGCTTAGCCCAGGTCTACGAGCAGTACTTC.

This clonotype was recorded many times. This chain connects TRBV7-2 to TRBJ2-7; D call uncertain. The CDR3 extends over 12 amino acids. V lost 1 base to trimming and J lost 7 bases, with 8 bases between them. The germline V gene encodes CDR1 SGHTA and CDR2 FQGNSA. For the CDR3, the DNA is TGTGCCAGCAGCTTAGACTCGAGGGAGCAGTACTTC. Its protein is CASSLDSREQYF.

This clonotype has more than one count but fewer than ten. V usage is TRBV7-2 and J usage is TRBJ2-3; 10 bases match TRBD2. Looked up from germline, CDR1 is SGHTA and CDR2 is FQGNSA. This CDR3 is built from 16 residues. The V and J ends lost 5 bases and 6 bases, in that order; junction bases with no gene match: 11. The CDR3 DNA follows: TGTGCCAGCAGCCCAAGGGGTAGCGGGAGGTTGGATACGCAGTATTTT. Translation gives CASSPRGSGRLDTQYF.